This TCR beta chain was recorded in a study of T cell responses to AZD1222 COVID-19 vaccine. Study-level background: Second-dose recipients at about 4 or about 12 weeks were treated as one pooled group.

On this clone: The antigen remains unidentified.

TCRdb's copy holds only in-frame clones and misses some; the assay was immunoSEQ multiplex PCR. The sample consists of under 150,000 clones, more than 85% of them appearing once. Whole-study results and caveats: There were mostly white British donors and more females than males, and clonal diversity was possibly underestimated. Among AZD1222 vaccinees, only 6 or 7 were seropositive at baseline.

Germline V gene data show CDR1 as MNHEY and CDR2 as SVGAGI. The V gene end was trimmed by 7 bases and the J gene end by 4 bases; junction bases not matched to a gene: 10. This CDR3 is 15 amino acids long. The sequence derives from an adult in good health. The chain links TRBV6-5 to TRBJ1-5; 7 nucleotides line up with TRBD1. This material consisted of peripheral blood, taken on day 0 of AZD1222 vaccination. CDR3 sequence reads: CASNILDRANQPQHF. Here the CDR3 DNA reads TGTGCCAGCAACATCCTTGACAGGGCTAATCAGCCCCAGCATTTT.